This T cell receptor (beta chain) was sequenced in a study of T-cell reconstitution after alpha-beta-depleted transplantation in children. Study-level points and caveats: Several patients had high TCRbeta diversity at day 60; it came from surviving recipient T cells and thymic progenitors. Reports say that about two months after transplant, the alpha-beta T cells came out of several hundred graft clones that had expanded.

CDR3 size: 14 residues. V lost 5 bases and J 6 bases, leaving 13 bases between the germline ends. The V gene's germline CDR1 is MNHEY and CDR2 SMNVEV (reference sequence). The authors prepared the TCRbeta library with unique molecular identifiers. Each CDR3 protein is one row after TCRdb ran MiXCR on the PCR reads. The table records about 290,000 distinct CDR3 sequences, roughly a tenth of them present only once. This clonotype occurred many times. Antigen unknown. The starting material was PBMCs, obtained before TCRalphabeta/CD19-depleted stem cell transplant. The rearrangement joins TRBV27 to TRBJ1-4; D ambiguous. This receptor was obtained from a boy in the first two years of life with acute myeloid leukemia, due to receive a stem cell transplant. The CDR3 DNA is TGTGCCAGCAGTCCATACCACGGTTATGAAAAACTGTTTTTT. It encodes CASSPYHGYEKLFF.